Presented here are 3 T cell receptor beta chains from one specimen sequenced in a study of blood T cells in healthy people across ages (dated by TCRdb to the mid-2010s). Receptor libraries were prepared by 5' RACE. TCRdb names Illumina HiSeq 2500 as the instrument used. The second PCR ran for about 7 to 11 cycles and used a J-beta primer mix along with a sample-barcoded 5' primer. TCRdb trimmed the raw reads at Q25, called clones with MiXCR and kept productive beta chains. Each CDR3 protein appears once, grouped with its most common genes and DNA. This sample lists over 1,300,000 distinct CDR3 sequences; around 55% were detected once. The top ten hold about 6.7% of the sample. Sequenced sample: blood. Receptors originate from a man younger than 30 in good health.

The chain combines TRBV21-1 with TRBJ1-5. TRBV21-1 is termed a pseudogene. The CDR3 runs to 18 residues. The chain's CDR3 is CASSKKRELCGPAEPQHF. CDR3 sequence (DNA): TGTGCCAGCAGCAAAAAACGGGAGCTTTGCGGACCGGCGGAGCCCCAGCATTTT.

This sequence joins TRBV5-1 and TRBJ1-6, with D unresolved. Per the germline V gene, CDR1 is SGHRS and CDR2 is YFSETQ. CDR3 length: 14 amino acids. V was trimmed by 4 bases and J by 7 bases, leaving 12 bases between them. CDR3 in amino acids: CASSGEDGNSPLHF. CDR3 sequence (DNA): TGCGCCAGCAGCGGAGAGGACGGGAATTCACCCCTCCACTTT.

This clonotype was found a few times. The chain combines TRBV6-5 with TRBJ2-5, with 7 bases aligning to TRBD1. The CDR3 is made up of 14 amino acids. Germline V gives CDR1 MNHEY, CDR2 SVGAGI. V shed 5 bases, J shed 2 bases, and the junction held 5 bases outside the gene matches. This CDR3 reads CASSGPGQQETQYF. CDR3 DNA sequence: TGTGCCAGCAGTGGACCGGGACAGCAAGAGACCCAGTACTTC.